The sequence of this T cell receptor beta chain was determined in a study of cytomegalovirus exposure and HLA in healthy donors. General observations from the study: Common viral pathogens seemed to be connected with several of the most significant clusters, according to a later analysis. Some TCR beta chains (over 150 of them) were listed as cytomegalovirus-associated.

Germline lookup yields CDR1 LNHDA and CDR2 SQIVND (reference sequence). Trimming pared 6 bases from V and 7 bases from J, leaving 15 bases between. This CDR3 is built from 14 residues. A remark on this clone: Its target is not known.

The PCR contained 60 Vbeta and 13 Jbeta primers. Authors' methods: About 80 million unique TCR beta chains, roughly 11 million of them shared, were counted by a later analysis. Generated by immunoSEQ multiplex PCR, the TCRdb table keeps only in-frame clones and is missing some. V, J and clone size derive from that table, while D and trimming were established from the DNA sequence. The data hold fewer than 200,000 clones, with approximately 90% observed a single time. Material for sequencing was PBMCs. This clonotype was sampled from a woman aged 25 to 39 in good health and CMV-seronegative. This chain connects TRBV19 to TRBJ1-4; D perhaps matches TRBD1 (5 bases). CDR3 coding DNA: TGTGCCAGTAGCTCCCCGGGGGAAACTGAAAAACTGTTTTTT. Its protein is CASSSPGETEKLFF.